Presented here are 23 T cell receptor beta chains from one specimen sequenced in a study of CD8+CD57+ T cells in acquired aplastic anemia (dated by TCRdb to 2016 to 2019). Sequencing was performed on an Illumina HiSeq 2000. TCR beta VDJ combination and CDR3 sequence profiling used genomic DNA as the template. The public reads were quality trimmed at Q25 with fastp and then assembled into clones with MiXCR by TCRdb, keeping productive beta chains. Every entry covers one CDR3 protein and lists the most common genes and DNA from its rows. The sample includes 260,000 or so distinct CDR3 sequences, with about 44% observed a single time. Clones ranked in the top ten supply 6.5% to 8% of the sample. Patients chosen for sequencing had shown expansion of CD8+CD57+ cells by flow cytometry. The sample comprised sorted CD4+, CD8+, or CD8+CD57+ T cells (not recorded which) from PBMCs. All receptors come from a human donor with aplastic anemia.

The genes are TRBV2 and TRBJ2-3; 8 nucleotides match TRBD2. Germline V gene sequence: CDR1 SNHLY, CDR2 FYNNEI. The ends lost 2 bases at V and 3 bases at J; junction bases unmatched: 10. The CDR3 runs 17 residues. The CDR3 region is CASSEIVGRAWTDTQYF. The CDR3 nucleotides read TGTGCCAGCAGTGAAATCGTCGGGAGGGCTTGGACAGATACGCAGTATTTT.

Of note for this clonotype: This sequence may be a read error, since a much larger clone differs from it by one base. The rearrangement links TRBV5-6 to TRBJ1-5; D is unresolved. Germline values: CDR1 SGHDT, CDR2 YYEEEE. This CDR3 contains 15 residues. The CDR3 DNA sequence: TGTGCCAGCAGCACCCGACTGTATAGCAATCAGCCCCAGCGTTTT. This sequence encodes CASSTRLYSNQPQRF.

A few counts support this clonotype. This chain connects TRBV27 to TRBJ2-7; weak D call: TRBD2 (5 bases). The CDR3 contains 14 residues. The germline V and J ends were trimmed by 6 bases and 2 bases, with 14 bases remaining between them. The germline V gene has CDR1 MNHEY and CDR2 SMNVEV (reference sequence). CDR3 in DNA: TGTGCCAGCAGGAGTAGCGACACTACCTACGAGCAGTACTTC. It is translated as CASRSSDTTYEQYF.

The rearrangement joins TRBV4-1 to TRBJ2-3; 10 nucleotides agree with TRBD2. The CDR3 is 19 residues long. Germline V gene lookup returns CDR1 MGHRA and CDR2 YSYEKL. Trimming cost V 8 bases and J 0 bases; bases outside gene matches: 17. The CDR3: CASGSLSGTSETSTDTQYF. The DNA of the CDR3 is TGCGCCAGCGGCTCGCTATCCGGGACTAGCGAAACTAGCACAGATACGCAGTATTTT.

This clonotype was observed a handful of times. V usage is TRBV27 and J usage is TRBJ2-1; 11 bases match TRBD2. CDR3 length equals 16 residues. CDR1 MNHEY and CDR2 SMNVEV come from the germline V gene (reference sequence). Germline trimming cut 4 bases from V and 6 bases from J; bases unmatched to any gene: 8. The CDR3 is CASSSLSGGASNEQFF. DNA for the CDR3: TGTGCCAGCAGTTCCCTTAGCGGGGGGGCCTCCAATGAGCAGTTCTTC.

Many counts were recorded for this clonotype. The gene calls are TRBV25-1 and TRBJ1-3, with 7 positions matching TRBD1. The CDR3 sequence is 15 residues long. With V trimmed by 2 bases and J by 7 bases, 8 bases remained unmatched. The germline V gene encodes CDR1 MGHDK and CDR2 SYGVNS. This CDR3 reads CASSEGDSWGNTIYF. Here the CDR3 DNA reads TGTGCCAGCAGTGAAGGGGACAGTTGGGGGAACACCATATATTTT.

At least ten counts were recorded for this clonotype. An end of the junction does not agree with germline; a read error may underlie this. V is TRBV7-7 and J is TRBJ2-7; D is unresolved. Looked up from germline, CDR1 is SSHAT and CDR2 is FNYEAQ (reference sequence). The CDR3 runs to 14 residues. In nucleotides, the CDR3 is TGTGCTAGCAGCGATAGGAATAGGCCCTACGAGCAGTACTTC. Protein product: CASSDRNRPYEQYF.

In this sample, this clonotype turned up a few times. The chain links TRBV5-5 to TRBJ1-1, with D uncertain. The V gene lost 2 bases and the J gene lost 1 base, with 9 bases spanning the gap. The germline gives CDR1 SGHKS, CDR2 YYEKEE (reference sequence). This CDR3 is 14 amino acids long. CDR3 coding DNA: TGTGCCAGCAGCTTAACTCCCACGAACACTGAAGCTTTCTTT. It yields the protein CASSLTPTNTEAFF.

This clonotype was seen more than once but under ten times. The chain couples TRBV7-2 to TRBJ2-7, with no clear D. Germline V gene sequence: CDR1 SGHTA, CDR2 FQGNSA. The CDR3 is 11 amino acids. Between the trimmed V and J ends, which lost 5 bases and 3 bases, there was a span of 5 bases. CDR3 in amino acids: CASSGDYEQYF. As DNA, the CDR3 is TGTGCCAGCAGCGGTGACTACGAGCAGTACTTC.

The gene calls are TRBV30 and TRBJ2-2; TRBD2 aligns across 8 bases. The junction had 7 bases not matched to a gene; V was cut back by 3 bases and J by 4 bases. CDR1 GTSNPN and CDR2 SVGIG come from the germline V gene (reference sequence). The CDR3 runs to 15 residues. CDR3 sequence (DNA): TGTGCCTGGAGAGGCGGGGGGCAGAGCACCGGGGAGCTGTTTTTT. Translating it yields CAWRGGGQSTGELFF.

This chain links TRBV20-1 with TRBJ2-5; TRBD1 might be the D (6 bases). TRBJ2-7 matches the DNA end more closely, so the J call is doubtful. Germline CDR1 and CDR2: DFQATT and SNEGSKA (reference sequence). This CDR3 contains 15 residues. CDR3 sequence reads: CSARDLKGDSYEQYF. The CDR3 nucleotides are TGCAGTGCTAGAGATCTGAAGGGGGACTCCTACGAGCAGTACTTC.

The CDR3 DNA reads as TGTGCCAGCAGCTTGGGGGGCAAGTGCACAGATACGCAGTATTTT. This sequence encodes CASSLGGKCTDTQYF. The chain uses TRBV5-4 and TRBJ2-3, with D possibly being TRBD1 (5 bases). V was shortened by 0 bases and J by 1 base, with 9 bases between the two germline ends. This CDR3 is built from 15 residues. Per germline, CDR1 SGHNT and CDR2 YYREEE (reference sequence).

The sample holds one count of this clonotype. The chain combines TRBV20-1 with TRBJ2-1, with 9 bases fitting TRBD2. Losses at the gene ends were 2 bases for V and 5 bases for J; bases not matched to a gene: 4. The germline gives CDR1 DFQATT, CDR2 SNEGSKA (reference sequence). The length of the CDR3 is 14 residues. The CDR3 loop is CSARRLAGNNEQFF. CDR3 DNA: TGCAGTGCTAGACGCCTAGCGGGGAACAATGAGCAGTTCTTC.

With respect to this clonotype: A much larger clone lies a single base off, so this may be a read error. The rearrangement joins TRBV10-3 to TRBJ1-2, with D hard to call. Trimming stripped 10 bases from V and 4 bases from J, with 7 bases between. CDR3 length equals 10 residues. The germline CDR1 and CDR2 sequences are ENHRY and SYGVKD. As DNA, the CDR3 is TGTGCCACCGGCAGCTATGGCTACACCTTC. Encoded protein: CATGSYGYTF.

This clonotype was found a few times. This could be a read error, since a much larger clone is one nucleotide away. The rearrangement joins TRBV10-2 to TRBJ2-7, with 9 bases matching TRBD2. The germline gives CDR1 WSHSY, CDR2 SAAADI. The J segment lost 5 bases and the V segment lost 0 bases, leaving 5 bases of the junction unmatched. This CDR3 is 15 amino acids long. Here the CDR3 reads CASSESPSGVDEQYF. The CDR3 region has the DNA TGCGCCAGCAGTGAGTCCCCTAGCGGGGTCGACGAGCAGTACTTC.

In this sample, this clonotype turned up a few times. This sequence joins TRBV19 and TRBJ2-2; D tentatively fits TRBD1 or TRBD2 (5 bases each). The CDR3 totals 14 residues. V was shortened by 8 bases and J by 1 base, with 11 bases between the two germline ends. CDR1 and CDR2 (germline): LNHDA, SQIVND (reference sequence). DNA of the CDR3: TGTGCCAGTGGGAGACAGATGAACACCGGGGAGCTGTTTTTT. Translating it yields CASGRQMNTGELFF.

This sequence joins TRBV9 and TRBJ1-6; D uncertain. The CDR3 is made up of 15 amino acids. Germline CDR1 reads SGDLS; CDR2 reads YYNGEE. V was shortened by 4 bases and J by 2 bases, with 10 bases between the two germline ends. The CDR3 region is CASSLGRTYNSPLHF. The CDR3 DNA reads TGTGCCAGCAGCCTGGGGAGGACCTATAATTCACCCCTCCACTTT.

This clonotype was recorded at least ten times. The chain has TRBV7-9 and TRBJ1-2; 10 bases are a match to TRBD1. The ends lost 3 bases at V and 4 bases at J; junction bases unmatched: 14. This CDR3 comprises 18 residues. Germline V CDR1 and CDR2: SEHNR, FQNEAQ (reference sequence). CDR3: CASSFSPGTGVMGYGYTF. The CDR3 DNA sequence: TGTGCCAGCAGCTTTAGTCCCGGGACAGGGGTTATGGGCTATGGCTACACCTTC.

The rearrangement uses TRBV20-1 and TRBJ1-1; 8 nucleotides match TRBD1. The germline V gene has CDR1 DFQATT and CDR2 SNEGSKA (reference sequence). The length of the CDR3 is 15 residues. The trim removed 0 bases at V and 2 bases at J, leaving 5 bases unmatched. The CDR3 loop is CSARDRGQHNTEAFF. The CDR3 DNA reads TGCAGTGCTAGAGACAGGGGGCAACACAACACTGAAGCTTTCTTT.

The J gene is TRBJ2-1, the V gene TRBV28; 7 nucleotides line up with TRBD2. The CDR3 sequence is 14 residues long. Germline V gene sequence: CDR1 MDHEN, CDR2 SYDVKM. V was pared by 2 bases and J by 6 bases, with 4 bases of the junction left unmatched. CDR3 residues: CASSLLGRANEQFF. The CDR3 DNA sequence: TGTGCCAGCAGTTTACTGGGGAGGGCCAATGAGCAGTTCTTC.

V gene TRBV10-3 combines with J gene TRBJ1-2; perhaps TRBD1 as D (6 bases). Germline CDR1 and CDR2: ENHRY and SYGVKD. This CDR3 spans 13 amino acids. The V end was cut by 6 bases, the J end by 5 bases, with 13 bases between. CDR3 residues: CAISFDRTYGYTF. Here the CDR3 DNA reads TGTGCCATCAGCTTCGACAGGACATATGGCTACACCTTC.

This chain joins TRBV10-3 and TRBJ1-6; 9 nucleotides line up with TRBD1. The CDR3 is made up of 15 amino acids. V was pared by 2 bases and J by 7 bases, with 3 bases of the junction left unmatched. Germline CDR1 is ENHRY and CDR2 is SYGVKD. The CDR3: CAISEDGTGNSPLHF. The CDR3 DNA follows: TGTGCCATCAGTGAGGACGGGACAGGGAATTCACCCCTCCACTTT.

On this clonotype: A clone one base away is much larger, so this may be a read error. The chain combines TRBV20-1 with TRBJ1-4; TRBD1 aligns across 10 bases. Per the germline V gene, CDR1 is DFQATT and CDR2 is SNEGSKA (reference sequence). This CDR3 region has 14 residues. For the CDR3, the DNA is TGCAGTGTTAGAACCGGGACAGGGGAAGAAAAACTGTTTTTT. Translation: CSVRTGTGEEKLFF.